Detailed here is one T cell receptor beta chain. In the original analysis: For nucleated cells, counts were estimated from reference gene primer amplification. Assay: immunoSEQ multiplex PCR; the TCRdb copy retains only in-frame clones and omits some. V and J calls and clone size are as listed in that table; D and trimming were resolved from the DNA. Of approximately 67,000 clones detected, about 90% appear once; the ten largest clones hold about 7.3%. V dropped 1 base and J dropped 5; count of bases not matched to a gene: 6. The CDR3 has 16 amino acids. Germline V lookup: CDR1 SGHNT, CDR2 YYREEE (reference sequence). The data derive from a study of blood T cell repertoires in COVID-19. Background on the study: Samples taken during acute and convalescent COVID-19 were collected in the United States, Italy and Spain.

The TCR comes from a human donor in a cohort sampled during active COVID-19. The chain is built from TRBV5-4 and TRBJ2-5, with 12 bases that match TRBD2. Sequencing was done on a sample of peripheral blood. The CDR3 DNA follows: TGTGCCAGCAGCTTGTTCCTAGCGGGAGGGGCGGAGACCCAGTACTTC. Translated: CASSLFLAGGAETQYF. Based on the CDR3 plus reference TRBV5-4 and TRBJ2-5, the full variable domain is ETGVTQSPTHLIKTRGQQVTLRCSSQSGHNTVSWYQQALGQGPQFIFQYYREEENGRGNFPPRFSGLQFPNYSSELNVNALELDDSALYLCASSLFLAGGAETQYFGPGTRLLVL.